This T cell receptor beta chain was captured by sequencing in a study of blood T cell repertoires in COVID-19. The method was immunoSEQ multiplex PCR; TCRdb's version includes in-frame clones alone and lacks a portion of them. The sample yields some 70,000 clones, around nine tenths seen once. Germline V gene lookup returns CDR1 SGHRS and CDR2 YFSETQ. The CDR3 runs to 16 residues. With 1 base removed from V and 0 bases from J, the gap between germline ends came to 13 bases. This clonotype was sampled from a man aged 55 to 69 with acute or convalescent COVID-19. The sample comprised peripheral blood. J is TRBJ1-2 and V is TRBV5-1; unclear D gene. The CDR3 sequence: CASSLFAVTANYGYTF. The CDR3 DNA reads TGCGCCAGCAGCTTGTTTGCGGTGACGGCTAACTATGGCTACACCTTC.